This TCR beta chain is from a study of control samples from healthy donors and cancer patients. The germline V gene encodes CDR1 SGDLS and CDR2 YYNGEE. Trimming removed 4 bases from V and 3 bases from J, with 16 bases in between. The CDR3 consists of 15 residues. Profiling relied on immunoSEQ multiplex PCR, and the TCRdb table lists in-frame clones only, not all of them. The sample lists 130,000 or so clones; around 94% were seen once. This TCR came from a man aged 40-49 years in good health. The V gene is TRBV9, the J gene TRBJ1-2; the D gene is possibly TRBD1 (5 bases). The sequencing input was blood. The CDR3 coding sequence is TGTGCCAGCAGCCCACAGACAGCATTTGACTATGGCTACACCTTC. Protein product: CASSPQTAFDYGYTF.